The T cell receptor beta chain described here comes from a study of chemoradiotherapy in HPV16-positive cancers. TCRdb's table, derived via immunoSEQ multiplex PCR, lists solely in-frame clones and lacks some. The data show fewer than 30,000 clones, roughly nine tenths seen once. Germline V gene lookup returns CDR1 GTSNPN and CDR2 SVGIG (reference sequence). The CDR3 totals 13 residues. Trimming shortened V by 0 bases and J by 9 bases, and 12 bases separated the two germline ends. This TCR came from a human donor with HPV-associated anogenital cancer. The genes are TRBV30 and TRBJ2-1; a weak D match, TRBD1 (6 bases). Sequencing used blood, obtained from a patient who underwent chemoradiotherapy. The DNA for the CDR3 is TGTGCCTGGAGTGTCACCGCAGGGGCTGAGCAGTTCTTC. Translated: CAWSVTAGAEQFF. Drawing the rest from reference TRBV30 and TRBJ2-1, the complete variable domain is SQTIHQWPATLVQPVGSPLSLECTVEGTSNPNLYWYRQAAGRGLQLLFYSVGIGQISSEVPQNLSASRPQDRQFILSSKKLLLSDSGFYLCAWSVTAGAEQFFGPGTRLTVL.